A single sample gave rise to the 24 T cell receptor beta chains below, sequenced in a study of T cells in Graves' hyperthyroidism and ophthalmopathy. From RNA transcripts, TCR beta CDR3 regions were amplified. HTBI primers were the set used in a first-round RT-PCR of the TCR CDR3. MiXCR, applied by TCRdb to the multiplex PCR reads, yields one record per CDR3 protein. This sample carries around 450,000 distinct CDR3 sequences, around 13% of them seen once, and the ten largest clones take 5% to 6%. The sequenced sample consisted of blood. All receptors come from a woman aged 18-29 years with Graves' hyperthyroidism.

This chain connects TRBV9 to TRBJ2-3; D remains ambiguous. Germline V lookup: CDR1 SGDLS, CDR2 YYNGEE. Trimming left V 2 bases short and J 2 bases short, with 9 bases between. The length of the CDR3 is 14 residues. CDR3: CASSVAPNTDTQYF. In nucleotides, the CDR3 is TGTGCCAGCAGCGTGGCTCCCAACACAGATACGCAGTATTTT.

The V call is TRBV5-6, the J call TRBJ2-5; D is uncertain. Germline CDR1 is SGHDT and CDR2 is YYEEEE. The CDR3 covers 13 residues. The V end was cut by 5 bases, the J end by 1 base, with 9 bases between. The CDR3 is CASSEPFQETQYF. The CDR3 DNA reads as TGTGCCAGCAGTGAACCCTTCCAAGAGACCCAGTACTTC.

This clonotype was observed at least ten times. This chain joins TRBV29-1 and TRBJ1-1; 7 bases are a match to TRBD1. Trimming at V came to 3 bases and at J to 4 bases, leaving 8 bases not matched to a gene. The CDR3 has 14 residues. In germline, CDR1 is SQVTM, CDR2 ANQGSEA. This CDR3 is CSVDLATGTTEAFF. The CDR3 coding sequence is TGCAGCGTTGACTTGGCGACAGGGACCACTGAAGCTTTCTTT. The whole variable domain, filled in from reference TRBV29-1 and TRBJ1-1, reads SAVISQKPSRDICQRGTSLTIQCQVDSQVTMMFWYRQQPGQSLTLIATANQGSEATYESGFVIDKFPISRPNLTFSTLTVSNMSPEDSSIYLCSVDLATGTTEAFFGQGTRLTVV.

The CDR3 spells CASTSGTSSETQYF. For the CDR3, the DNA is TGTGCCAGCACCTCCGGGACTTCCTCAGAGACCCAGTACTTC. The chain carries TRBV12-3 or TRBV12-4 and TRBJ2-5, with D possibly matching TRBD2 (6 bases). V was shortened by 7 bases and J by 4 bases, with 16 bases between the two germline ends. This CDR3 comprises 14 residues.

The sample holds many counts of this clonotype. The V gene is TRBV7-3, the J gene TRBJ2-7, with TRBD1 matching over 9 bases. V shed 5 bases, J shed 6 bases, and the junction held 2 bases outside the gene matches. The CDR3 sequence is 12 residues long. CDR1 and CDR2 (germline): SGHTA, FQGTGA. CDR3 sequence reads: CASSLTGGEQYF. CDR3 nucleotides: TGTGCCAGCAGCCTGACAGGGGGCGAGCAGTACTTC.

This clonotype has a handful of counts. J is TRBJ2-7 and V is TRBV3-1; D is uncertain. The CDR3 consists of 11 residues. V lost 1 base, J lost 6 bases, and 4 bases lay in between. Germline V gene lookup returns CDR1 LGHDT and CDR2 YNNKEL (reference sequence). The CDR3 is CASSQGIEQYF. As DNA, the CDR3 is TGTGCCAGCAGCCAAGGGATCGAGCAGTACTTC.

In this sample, this clonotype turned up many times. The rearrangement links TRBV20-1 to TRBJ1-4, with TRBD1 matching over 9 bases. The J segment lost 8 bases and the V segment lost 6 bases, leaving 4 bases of the junction unmatched. Germline CDR1 DFQATT, CDR2 SNEGSKA (reference sequence). The CDR3 sequence is 12 residues long. The CDR3 protein is CSAWTGEEKLFF. CDR3 in DNA: TGCAGTGCCTGGACAGGGGAGGAAAAACTGTTTTTT.

The chain recombines TRBV24-1 with TRBJ2-2; 10 positions match TRBD1. V was pared by 4 bases and J by 8 bases, with 9 bases of the junction left unmatched. The CDR3 consists of 16 residues. From germline, CDR1 is KGHDR and CDR2 SFDVKD. The CDR3 sequence is CATSESGTGDGGELFF. CDR3 DNA: TGTGCCACCAGTGAGTCCGGGACAGGGGATGGTGGGGAGCTGTTTTTT.

There are a few counts of this clonotype. V is TRBV10-3 and J is TRBJ2-2, with D perhaps TRBD2 (5 bases). V was shortened by 7 bases and J by 0 bases, with 9 bases between the two germline ends. Germline CDR1 is ENHRY and CDR2 is SYGVKD. The CDR3 consists of 14 residues. CDR3 sequence: CAITGSANTGELFF. In DNA form, the CDR3 reads TGTGCCATCACGGGTAGCGCGAACACCGGGGAGCTGTTTTTT.

The J gene is TRBJ1-2, the V gene TRBV6-1; the match to TRBD1 covers 7 bases. The V gene end was trimmed by 5 bases and the J gene end by 4 bases; junction bases not matched to a gene: 10. Germline lookup yields CDR1 MNHNS and CDR2 SASEGT. CDR3 length: 15 amino acids. CDR3 residues: CASSIEGQLGYGYTF. In DNA, the CDR3 is TGTGCCAGCAGTATAGAGGGACAGCTGGGCTATGGCTACACCTTC.

This clonotype has more than one count but fewer than ten. J is TRBJ2-1 and V is TRBV2; D not resolved. Deletions cut 7 bases from V and 4 bases from J, with 14 bases between. Germline assignment: CDR1 SNHLY and CDR2 FYNNEI. The CDR3 contains 14 residues. In DNA, the CDR3 is TGTGCCAGCAATGCCCGCAGAGATTACAATGAGCAGTTCTTC. The encoded protein is CASNARRDYNEQFF. Full variable domain (missing parts from reference TRBV2 and TRBJ2-1): EPEVTQTPSHQVTQMGQEVILRCVPISNHLYFYWYRQILGQKVEFLVSFYNNEISEKSEIFDDQFSVERPDGSNFTLKIRSTKLEDSAMYFCASNARRDYNEQFFGPGTRLTVL.

This clonotype has a count of ten or more. The chain carries TRBV7-2 and TRBJ2-5; TRBD1 matches at 7 bases. CDR3 length equals 16 residues. The ends lost 5 bases at V and 3 bases at J; junction bases unmatched: 12. The germline CDR1 and CDR2 sequences are SGHTA and FQGNSA. CDR3 sequence reads: CASSATFPGQKETQYF. The CDR3 bases are TGTGCCAGCAGCGCGACATTCCCGGGACAGAAAGAGACCCAGTACTTC.

This clonotype was seen at least ten times. This chain uses TRBV7-9 with TRBJ2-2, with TRBD1 identical over 7 bases. This CDR3 has 13 residues. With 6 bases clipped from V and 6 bases from J, the junction kept 4 bases outside the gene matches. Germline CDR1 and CDR2: SEHNR and FQNEAQ (reference sequence). CDR3 nucleotide sequence: TGTGCCAGCAGGAAGGGGGCTTCCGGGGAGCTGTTTTTT. This gives the protein CASRKGASGELFF.

This clonotype was recorded many times. The V call is TRBV6-1, the J call TRBJ2-7; D might be TRBD2 (5 bases). The CDR3 extends over 13 amino acids. Germline loops: CDR1 MNHNS, CDR2 SASEGT. V dropped 3 bases and J dropped 5 bases, with 11 bases sitting between them. The CDR3 nucleotides are TGTGCCAGCAGTGAGAGAGGGTTGGACGAGCAGTACTTC. Its protein is CASSERGLDEQYF.

With regard to this clonotype: A read error is possible here, since a much larger clone lies one base away. The chain links TRBV5-1 to TRBJ2-7; D unresolved. Per germline, CDR1 SGHRS and CDR2 YFSETQ. The CDR3 covers 13 residues. The CDR3 loop reads CANSLVGLWEQYF. CDR3 DNA sequence: TGCGCCAACAGCTTGGTAGGCTTGTGGGAGCAGTACTTC.

Remarks on this clonotype: A much larger clone differs by one base, so this may be a read error. CDR3 amino acids: CASSSTSGGPYEQYF. Here the CDR3 DNA reads TGTGCCAGCAGTTCAACTAGCGGAGGGCCCTACGAGCAGTACTTC. This chain joins TRBV28 and TRBJ2-7, with 8 bases fitting TRBD2. There are 15 residues in the CDR3. Germline CDR1 reads MDHEN; CDR2 reads SYDVKM. V lost 4 bases, J lost 2 bases, and 7 bases stayed unmatched. Full variable domain (missing parts from reference TRBV28 and TRBJ2-7): DVKVTQSSRYLVKRTGEKVFLECVQDMDHENMFWYRQDPGLGLRLIYFSYDVKMKEKGDIPEGYSVSREKKERFSLILESASTNQTSMYLCASSSTSGGPYEQYFGPGTRLTVT.

This chain joins TRBV4-1 and TRBJ2-7; 11 bases map to TRBD2. Germline V gene sequence: CDR1 MGHRA, CDR2 YSYEKL. V dropped 2 bases and J dropped 1; count of bases not matched to a gene: 4. The length of the CDR3 is 16 residues. The DNA of the CDR3 is TGCGCCAGCAGCCAAACTAGCGGGAGCAGATCCTACGAGCAGTACTTC. It translates to CASSQTSGSRSYEQYF.

In this sample, this clonotype turned up a few times. The V gene is TRBV4-3, the J gene TRBJ1-6, with D unresolved. V lost 0 bases to trimming and J lost 6 bases, with 9 bases between them. Germline V gene sequence: CDR1 LGHNA, CDR2 YSLEER. This CDR3 spans 15 amino acids. The DNA for the CDR3 is TGCGCCAGCAGCCAAGAGCCCAGAAGTAATTCACCCCTCCACTTT. Its translation: CASSQEPRSNSPLHF.

This clonotype occurred many times. J is TRBJ2-7 and V is TRBV6-1; 9 nucleotides agree with TRBD1. Germline loops: CDR1 MNHNS, CDR2 SASEGT. The trim removed 2 bases at V and 5 bases at J, leaving 10 bases unmatched. The CDR3 covers 16 residues. The CDR3 DNA sequence: TGTGCCAGCAGTGAATCCCCCGGGGACAGGGCCGACGAGCAGTACTTC. It specifies CASSESPGDRADEQYF.

The chain uses TRBV5-5 and TRBJ2-7; 7 bases match TRBD1. Looked up from germline, CDR1 is SGHKS and CDR2 is YYEKEE (reference sequence). The CDR3 consists of 14 residues. V was pared by 3 bases and J by 3 bases, with 6 bases of the junction left unmatched. CDR3 DNA sequence: TGTGCCAGCAGCTCGACCCGACAGGGCTACGAGCAGTACTTC. Translating gives CASSSTRQGYEQYF.

This clonotype appeared many times. The chain carries TRBV5-6 and TRBJ2-7; 8 nucleotides match TRBD2. The V and J ends lost 2 bases and 4 bases, in that order; junction bases with no gene match: 14. Germline CDR1 and CDR2: SGHDT and YYEEEE. The CDR3 totals 17 residues. CDR3 DNA: TGTGCCAGCAGCTTTAAGTACTCGCGGGAGGTGTTATACGAGCAGTACTTC. Amino acid sequence: CASSFKYSREVLYEQYF.

This chain uses TRBV6-2 or TRBV6-3 with TRBJ2-3; 8 bases map to TRBD2. Trimming took 8 bases from V and 6 from J; bases not matched to a gene: 7. CDR1 MNHEY and CDR2 SVGEGT come from the germline V gene. This CDR3 spans 13 amino acids. Here the CDR3 DNA reads TGTGCCAGCGTCTATAGCGGGGCTGATACGCAGTATTTT. Amino acid sequence: CASVYSGADTQYF.

The V call is TRBV6-1, the J call TRBJ2-5; 7 bases agree with TRBD2. Germline assignment: CDR1 MNHNS and CDR2 SASEGT. This CDR3 spans 13 amino acids. The V segment lost 7 bases and the J segment 5 bases; nucleotides outside the gene matches: 7. CDR3 coding DNA: TGTGCCAGCACCCAGGACGGGGGGGAGACCCAGTACTTC. Translation: CASTQDGGETQYF.

Concerning this clonotype itself: Possible read error: a much larger clone is one base away. The genes are TRBV6-1 and TRBJ2-7, with D unresolved. V lost 0 bases and J 7 bases, leaving 19 bases between the germline ends. This CDR3 comprises 16 residues. Germline loops: CDR1 MNHNS, CDR2 SASEGT. CDR3 DNA: TGTGCCAGCAGTGAAGCTGTGGCCTCTCTATGGAATGAGCAGTACTTC. Residues: CASSEAVASLWNEQYF.